These 21 T cell receptor beta chains were all obtained from the same sample, sequenced in a study of T cell responses to AZD1222 COVID-19 vaccine (dated by TCRdb to the early 2020s). The time point label, as the study defines it: baseline before first vaccination. The library was built by means of the immunoSEQ multiplex PCR assay. TCRdb took this table from immuneACCESS and kept in-frame rearrangements with V and J called. Such tables lack part of the clones; where checked against another copy, unresolved V genes explain under half of the gap, and the rest is unexplained. Counted in this sample were over 100,000 clones; about 90% of them appeared once. The ten top clones hold 6% to 8% of the sample. This material consisted of peripheral blood, taken on day 0 of AZD1222 vaccination. These receptors were collected from an adult in good health.

CDR3 loop: CASIPRETADTQYF. The CDR3 DNA reads as TGTGCCAGCATCCCAAGGGAGACTGCAGATACGCAGTATTTT. This chain joins TRBV2 and TRBJ2-3, with D possibly TRBD2 on 5 matching bases. This CDR3 has 14 amino acids. Between the trimmed V and J ends, which lost 7 bases and 4 bases, there was a span of 15 bases. Germline CDR1 and CDR2: SNHLY and FYNNEI.

The V call is TRBV28, the J call TRBJ1-6; D remains ambiguous. V lost 4 bases and J lost 9, with 10 bases in between. CDR1 MDHEN and CDR2 SYDVKM come from the germline V gene. The CDR3 covers 13 residues. The CDR3 coding sequence is TGTGCCAGCAGTTCCCCGACGAGTTCACCCCTCCACTTT. Translated: CASSSPTSSPLHF.

J is TRBJ1-3 and V is TRBV7-9, with a weak D call TRBD1 (5 bases). V lost 2 bases, J lost 0 bases, and 8 bases lay in between. The CDR3 sequence is 15 residues long. Germline-derived CDR1 and CDR2 are SEHNR and FQNEAQ (reference sequence). The CDR3 region has the DNA TGTGCCAGCAGCTTATGGGGGGGCTCTGGAAACACCATATATTTT. This sequence encodes CASSLWGGSGNTIYF. The variable domain in full, with the rest retrieved from reference TRBV7-9 and TRBJ1-3, is DTGVSQNPRHKITKRGQNVTFRCDPISEHNRLYWYRQTLGQGPEFLTYFQNEAQLEKSRLLSDRFSAERPKGSFSTLEIQRTEQGDSAMYLCASSLWGGSGNTIYFGEGSWLTVV.

V and J are TRBV2 and TRBJ1-2; D not resolved. This CDR3 is 14 amino acids long. From germline, CDR1 is SNHLY and CDR2 FYNNEI. V was pared by 4 bases and J by 2 bases, with 11 bases between. The CDR3 sequence is CASSATFGNYGYTF. As DNA, the CDR3 is TGTGCCAGCAGTGCTACATTTGGGAACTATGGCTACACCTTC.

The V call is TRBV6-1, the J call TRBJ1-6, with a tentative D call TRBD1 (5 bases). The CDR3 has 17 residues. V was pared by 2 bases and J by 10 bases, with 21 bases between. The germline CDR1 and CDR2 sequences are MNHNS and SASEGT. CDR3 DNA: TGTGCCAGCAGTGAAAGGATAAGGGGAGGCGCCGGATCACCCCTCCACTTT. Residues: CASSERIRGGAGSPLHF.

The rearrangement links TRBV30 to TRBJ1-6, with 8 bases that match TRBD1. The V and J ends lost 7 bases and 3 bases, in that order; junction bases with no gene match: 14. Germline V gives CDR1 GTSNPN, CDR2 SVGIG (reference sequence). The CDR3 loop spans 17 amino acids. DNA for the CDR3: TGTGCCTACTTGACAGGGGCCCAGTACGACTATAATTCACCCCTCCACTTT. This gives the protein CAYLTGAQYDYNSPLHF. The full variable domain, its missing parts supplied by reference TRBV30 and TRBJ1-6, is SQTIHQWPATLVQPVGSPLSLECTVEGTSNPNLYWYRQAAGRGLQLLFYSVGIGQISSEVPQNLSASRPQDRQFILSSKKLLLSDSGFYLCAYLTGAQYDYNSPLHFGNGTRLTVT.

The chain combines TRBV7-9 with TRBJ1-2, with D tentatively TRBD1 (5 bases). CDR3 length: 13 amino acids. V lost 3 bases and J lost 5, with 10 bases in between. Germline CDR1 is SEHNR and CDR2 is FQNEAQ (reference sequence). CDR3 nucleotide sequence: TGTGCCAGCAGCTTCCGGGACGGGTATGGCTACACCTTC. Residues: CASSFRDGYGYTF.

The rearrangement joins TRBV6-2 or TRBV6-3 to TRBJ2-7; 14 bases fit TRBD2. Trimming removed 5 bases from V and 1 base from J; junction bases left unmatched: 10. The CDR3 spans 18 residues. The V gene's germline CDR1 is MNHEY and CDR2 SVGEGT. CDR3 in DNA: TGTGCCAGCAGTCACTTGACTAGCGGGAGGGGTGCGTCCTACGAGCAGTACTTC. Translation gives CASSHLTSGRGASYEQYF.

The chain combines TRBV18 with TRBJ2-7; perhaps D is TRBD1 or TRBD2 (5 bases each). The CDR3 length is 15 residues. Deletions cut 6 bases from V and 0 bases from J, with 15 bases between. Germline values: CDR1 KGHSH, CDR2 LQKENI. In DNA, the CDR3 is TGTGCCAGCTCCCGAGCCGGGACGGACTCCTACGAGCAGTACTTC. Protein sequence: CASSRAGTDSYEQYF.

The chain employs TRBV6-5 and TRBJ1-1; D gene ambiguous. The CDR3 extends over 13 amino acids. V lost 6 bases, J lost 0 bases, and 8 bases lay in between. Germline CDR1 MNHEY, CDR2 SVGAGI. The DNA of the CDR3 is TGTGCCAGCAGACAGACATTGAACACTGAAGCTTTCTTT. Amino acids: CASRQTLNTEAFF.

The gene calls are TRBV5-4 and TRBJ2-5; D remains ambiguous. Trimming removed 1 base at V and 5 bases at J, with 6 bases between. The germline CDR1 and CDR2 sequences are SGHNT and YYREEE (reference sequence). The CDR3 is 12 residues long. Here the CDR3 reads CASSLQRETQYF. The CDR3 region has the DNA TGTGCCAGCAGCTTGCAACGGGAGACCCAGTACTTC.

The chain joins TRBV2 to TRBJ1-1, with a weak D call TRBD1 (6 bases). The CDR3 covers 12 residues. Germline V gene sequence: CDR1 SNHLY, CDR2 FYNNEI. Trimming took 5 bases from V and 6 from J, leaving 10 bases between them. The CDR3 reads CASSTRGAEAFF. CDR3 coding DNA: TGTGCCAGCAGTACGAGGGGGGCTGAAGCTTTCTTT. Using reference TRBV2 and TRBJ1-1 for the parts outside the CDR3, the full variable domain is EPEVTQTPSHQVTQMGQEVILRCVPISNHLYFYWYRQILGQKVEFLVSFYNNEISEKSEIFDDQFSVERPDGSNFTLKIRSTKLEDSAMYFCASSTRGAEAFFGQGTRLTVV.

This sequence joins TRBV30 and TRBJ2-7; D is uncertain. Trimming removed 0 bases from V and 7 bases from J, with 13 bases in between. CDR3 length: 13 amino acids. Germline assignment: CDR1 GTSNPN and CDR2 SVGIG (reference sequence). The CDR3 region is CAWSVGLGWEQYF. CDR3 nucleotide sequence: TGTGCCTGGAGTGTAGGCCTAGGATGGGAGCAGTACTTC.

The V call is TRBV5-1, the J call TRBJ2-3, with TRBD2 matching over 12 bases. This CDR3 spans 16 amino acids. Germline V gene data show CDR1 as SGHRS and CDR2 as YFSETQ. The trim removed 4 bases at V and 5 bases at J, leaving 8 bases unmatched. CDR3 DNA sequence: TGCGCCAGCAGCCTCCCTAGCGGGGGGGCCTTAGATACGCAGTATTTT. As protein: CASSLPSGGALDTQYF.

A note on this clone: This same CDR3 is encoded by further DNA sequences in the sample. This sequence joins TRBV9 and TRBJ2-5, with D perhaps TRBD2 (5 bases). From germline, CDR1 is SGDLS and CDR2 YYNGEE. V lost 0 bases, J lost 4 bases, and 10 bases lay in between. The CDR3 has 14 residues. As DNA, the CDR3 is TGTGCCAGCAGCGTAGGCGGGTTGGGAGAGACCCAGTACTTC. It yields the protein CASSVGGLGETQYF.

V gene TRBV11-3 combines with J gene TRBJ2-2, with a possible D match to TRBD2 (5 bases). The CDR3 is 18 residues long. Looked up from germline, CDR1 is SGHNT and CDR2 is YENEEA. The V end lost 0 bases, the J end lost 0 bases, and 14 bases lay between the germline ends. The DNA for the CDR3 is TGTGCCAGCAGCTTAGATCAATCGGGAACTGCGAACACCGGGGAGCTGTTTTTT. Protein product: CASSLDQSGTANTGELFF.

The chain links TRBV19 to TRBJ2-7; 13 positions match TRBD2. The CDR3 is 18 amino acids. Germline-derived CDR1 and CDR2 are LNHDA and SQIVND (reference sequence). After removal of 3 bases from V and 1 base from J, the junction contained 9 bases not matched to a gene. The CDR3 bases are TGTGCCAGTAGTATGGGGAGGACTAGCGGGAGAGGGTCCTACGAGCAGTACTTC. Encoded protein: CASSMGRTSGRGSYEQYF.

The CDR3 bases are TGCGCCAGCCGCAGGGACATTAACGATGAGCAGTTCTTC. Translating gives CASRRDINDEQFF. The rearrangement links TRBV5-1 to TRBJ2-1; TRBD1 might be the D (6 bases). The CDR3 contains 13 residues. The germline gives CDR1 SGHRS, CDR2 YFSETQ. Trimming took off 7 bases at V and 8 bases at J, with 16 bases between the two ends.

The chain joins TRBV29-1 to TRBJ2-7, with D tentatively TRBD1 (5 bases). CDR1 and CDR2 (germline): SQVTM, ANQGSEA. This CDR3 has 12 amino acids. Trimming shortened V by 6 bases and J by 0 bases, and 9 bases separated the two germline ends. This CDR3 reads CSVLDSSYEQYF. DNA for the CDR3: TGCAGCGTCCTCGACAGCTCCTACGAGCAGTACTTC.

Remarks on this clone: A junction end diverges from the germline sequence, so it may reflect a read error. The rearrangement links TRBV5-1 to TRBJ2-3, with 14 bases lining up with TRBD2. The CDR3 consists of 14 residues. Looked up from germline, CDR1 is SGHRS and CDR2 is YFSETQ. The CDR3, as DNA: TGCGCCAGCAGTTTGGGGACTAGCGGGGGACCCAGGCATTTT. This encodes CASSLGTSGGPRHF.

The chain couples TRBV6-2 or TRBV6-3 to TRBJ2-3; D may be TRBD2 (7 bases). From germline, CDR1 is MNHEY and CDR2 SVGEGT. The V and J ends lost 2 bases and 0 bases respectively, with 9 bases between them. This CDR3 comprises 15 residues. CDR3 DNA sequence: TGTGCCAGCAGTTACGAGGGGGGGAGCACAGATACGCAGTATTTT. Amino acids: CASSYEGGSTDTQYF.